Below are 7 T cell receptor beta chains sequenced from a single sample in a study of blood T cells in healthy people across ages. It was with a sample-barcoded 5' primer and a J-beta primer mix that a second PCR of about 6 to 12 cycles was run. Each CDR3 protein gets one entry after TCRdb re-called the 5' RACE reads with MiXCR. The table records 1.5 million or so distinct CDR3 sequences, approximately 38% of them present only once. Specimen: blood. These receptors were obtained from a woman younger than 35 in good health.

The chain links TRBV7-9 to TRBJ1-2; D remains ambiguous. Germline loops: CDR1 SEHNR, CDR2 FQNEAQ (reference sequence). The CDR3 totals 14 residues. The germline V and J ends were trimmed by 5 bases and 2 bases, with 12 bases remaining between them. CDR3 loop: CASSTRWSNYGYTF. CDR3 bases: TGTGCCAGCAGCACCCGGTGGAGCAACTATGGCTACACCTTC.

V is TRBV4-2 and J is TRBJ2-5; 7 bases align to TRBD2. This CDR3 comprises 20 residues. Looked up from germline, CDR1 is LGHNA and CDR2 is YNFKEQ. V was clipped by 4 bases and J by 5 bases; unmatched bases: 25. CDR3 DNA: TGTGCCAGCAGCCCGGTTTGGGCGGGAGAACCGAAGTCTTCAAGTGAGACCCAGTACTTC. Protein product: CASSPVWAGEPKSSSETQYF.

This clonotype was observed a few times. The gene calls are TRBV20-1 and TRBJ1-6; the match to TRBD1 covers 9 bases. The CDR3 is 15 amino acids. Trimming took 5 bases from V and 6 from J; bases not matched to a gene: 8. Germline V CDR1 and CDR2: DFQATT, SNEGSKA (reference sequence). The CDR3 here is CSAEGTGRGNSPLHF. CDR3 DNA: TGCAGTGCTGAGGGGACAGGGCGAGGTAATTCACCCCTCCACTTT.

The DNA for the CDR3 is TGTGCCAGCAGTTACGGGGAGGGGCTCGGTGGCTACACCTTC. Translating it yields CASSYGEGLGGYTF. The chain uses TRBV6-5 and TRBJ1-2, with a tentative D call TRBD1 (5 bases). V lost 2 bases, J lost 7 bases, and 14 bases lay in between. The CDR3 spans 14 residues. CDR1 is MNHEY, CDR2 SVGAGI, per germline.

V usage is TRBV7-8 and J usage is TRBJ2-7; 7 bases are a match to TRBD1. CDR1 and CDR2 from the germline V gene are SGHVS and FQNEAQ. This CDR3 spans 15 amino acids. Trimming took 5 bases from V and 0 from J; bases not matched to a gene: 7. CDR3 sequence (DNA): TGTGCCAGCAGCCCATGGACAGGCTACTCCTACGAGCAGTACTTC. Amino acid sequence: CASSPWTGYSYEQYF.

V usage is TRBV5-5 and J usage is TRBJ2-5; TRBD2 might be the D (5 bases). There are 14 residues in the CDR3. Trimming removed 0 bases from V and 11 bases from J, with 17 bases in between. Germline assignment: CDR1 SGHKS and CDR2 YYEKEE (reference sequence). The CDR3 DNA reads TGTGCCAGCAGCTTGGTCTGGACCGGGGATGAGCAGTACTTC. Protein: CASSLVWTGDEQYF.

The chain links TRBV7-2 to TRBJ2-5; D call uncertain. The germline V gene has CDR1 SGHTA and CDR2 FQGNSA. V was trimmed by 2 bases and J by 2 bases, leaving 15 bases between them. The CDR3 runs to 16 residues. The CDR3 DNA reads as TGTGCCAGCAGCTTACATCTCGGCCGATCTCAAGAGACCCAGTACTTC. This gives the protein CASSLHLGRSQETQYF.